This TCR beta chain originates from a study of blood T cell repertoires in COVID-19. Participants were placed into cohorts based on the clinical history they reported. This CDR3 is 14 amino acids long. Original analysis: Cell counts per sample came from amplifying reference gene primers. TCRdb keeps only in-frame clones here, not all; method: immunoSEQ multiplex PCR. Clone size and V and J calls were adopted from that table, with D and trimming inferred from the DNA. Among hundreds of thousands of clones listed, around nine tenths were seen once. The chain joins TRBV21-1 to TRBJ1-2. TRBV21-1 constitutes a pseudogene. The receptor comes from a woman younger than 30 with acute COVID-19. Sequenced sample: PBMCs or T cells enriched from blood (not recorded which). CDR3: CASSNHRRLDGYTF. For the CDR3, the DNA is TGTGCCAGCAGCAATCACCGACGACTTGATGGCTACACCTTC.